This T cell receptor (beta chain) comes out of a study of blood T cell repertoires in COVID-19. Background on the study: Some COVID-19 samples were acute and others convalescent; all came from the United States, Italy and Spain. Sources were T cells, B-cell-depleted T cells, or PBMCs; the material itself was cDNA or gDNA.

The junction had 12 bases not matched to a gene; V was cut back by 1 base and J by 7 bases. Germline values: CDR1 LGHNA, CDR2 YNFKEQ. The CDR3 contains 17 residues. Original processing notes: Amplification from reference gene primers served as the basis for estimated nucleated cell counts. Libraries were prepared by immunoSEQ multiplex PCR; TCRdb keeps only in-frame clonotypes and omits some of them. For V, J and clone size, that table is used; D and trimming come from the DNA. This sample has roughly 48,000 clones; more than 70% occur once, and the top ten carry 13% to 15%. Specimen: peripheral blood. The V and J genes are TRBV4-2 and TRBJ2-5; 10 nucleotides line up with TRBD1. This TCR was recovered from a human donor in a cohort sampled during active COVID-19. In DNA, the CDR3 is TGTGCCAGCAGCCAAGCCGGGACAGGGGCGCCCTCAGGGACCCAGTACTTC. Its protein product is CASSQAGTGAPSGTQYF.